The following is a T cell receptor beta chain sequence with its context. The data were obtained in a study of cytomegalovirus exposure and HLA in healthy donors. Across the whole study: There were approximately 85 million unique TCRs (from HLA-typed donors) in an early data release. Of the donors genotyped, a few hundred in all, 75% to 85% fell in the Caucasian-associated ancestry cluster.

Amplification used 60 Vbeta primers and 13 Jbeta primers. Data came from immunoSEQ multiplex PCR; TCRdb stores just in-frame clones and leaves some out. Of about 98,000 clones listed, about 80% are singletons. The TCR comes from a young man in good health and CMV-seropositive. Sequencing was carried out using PBMCs.

The CDR3 nucleotides are TGTGCCAGCAGTTACTCTAGCCCTCCAACGGATTACGAGCAGTACTTC. It translates to CASSYSSPPTDYEQYF. The genes are TRBV6-5 and TRBJ2-7; D is uncertain. This CDR3 comprises 16 residues. V dropped 0 bases and J dropped 4 bases, with 16 bases sitting between them. From germline, CDR1 is MNHEY and CDR2 SVGAGI.